The rows below give T cell receptor beta chains drawn from one sample of a study of prognosis after radiotherapy for stage I lung cancer. A single record per CDR3 protein comes from TCRdb applying MiXCR to the multiplex PCR reads. The sample includes just over 30,000 distinct CDR3 sequences, less than 35% of them seen just once. The material sequenced was PBMCs, taken before or after stereotactic body radiation therapy (not recorded which). The receptors were sampled from a donor aged 50 or older with non-small cell lung cancer. CDR3s include the opening cysteine and the closing phenylalanine or tryptophan. The order of the fields is D gene, clone size, J gene, V gene, CDR3 protein, CDR3 DNA. A D gene is named only where the DNA matches it firmly. Not all rows give a size; the values are once, few, many and, for expanded clones, a class.

- | many | TRBJ1-5 | TRBV20-1 | CSARDMDYDQPQHF | TGCAGTGCTAGAGATATGGATTATGATCAGCCCCAGCATTTT
TRBD1 | once | TRBJ2-1 | TRBV15 | CATSTVTGVNEQFF | TGTGCCACCAGCACCGTGACAGGGGTCAATGAGCAGTTCTTC
- | many | TRBJ2-6 | TRBV7-9 | CASSLVFVLSGANVLTF | TGTGCCAGCAGCTTAGTCTTCGTCCTCTCTGGGGCCAACGTCCTGACTTTC
TRBD2 | once | TRBJ2-1 | TRBV6-1 | CASSRLSGGLEQFF | TGTGCCAGCAGTCGACTATCGGGAGGGCTGGAGCAGTTCTTC
TRBD1 | - | TRBJ2-5 | TRBV24-1 | CATSEPRGQGAPNKETQYF | TGTGCCACCAGTGAACCCCGGGGACAGGGGGCTCCCAATAAAGAGACCCAGTACTTC
- | many | TRBJ2-7 | TRBV5-1 | CASSWGGLTGDEQYF | TGCGCCAGCAGCTGGGGGGGGCTCACGGGTGACGAGCAGTACTTC
- | many | TRBJ2-7 | TRBV5-1 | CASSLGGTSTHEQYF | TGCGCCAGCAGCTTGGGTGGGACAAGCACCCACGAGCAGTACTTC
TRBD1 | - | TRBJ1-1 | TRBV27 | CASSRRTGGDAEAFF | TGTGCCAGCAGTCGACGGACAGGAGGAGACGCTGAAGCTTTCTTT
- | many | TRBJ2-1 | TRBV11-3 | CASSQGGLATNVQFF | TGTGCCAGCAGCCAAGGAGGGCTAGCGACAAATGTGCAGTTCTTC
- | few | TRBJ2-5 | TRBV7-8 | CASRPKWQQETQYF | TGTGCCAGCAGACCTAAGTGGCAGCAAGAGACCCAGTACTTC
- | - | TRBJ1-1 | TRBV19 | CASSIRGQLNTEAFF | TGTGCCAGTAGTATACGCGGACAGCTGAACACTGAAGCTTTCTTT
TRBD2 | many | TRBJ2-7 | TRBV5-4 | CASSSGLAGETSYEQYF | TGTGCCAGCAGCTCGGGACTAGCGGGAGAGACCTCCTACGAGCAGTACTTC
- | few | TRBJ2-5 | TRBV7-6 | CASSLAGETQYF | TGTGCCAGCAGCTTAGCGGGAGAGACCCAGTACTTC
- | many | TRBJ1-1 | TRBV28 | CASSSLPEQAFF | TGTGCCAGCAGTTCCCTCCCCGAACAAGCTTTCTTT
- | many | TRBJ2-7 | TRBV2 | CAIRDPSDEQYF | TGTGCCATCCGGGACCCGAGTGACGAGCAGTACTTC
- | many | TRBJ2-1 | TRBV6-1 | CASSEPGAYNEQFF | TGTGCCAGCAGTGAACCAGGGGCCTACAATGAGCAGTTCTTC
- | - | TRBJ2-3 | TRBV12-3/TRBV12-4 | CASSPSGDAQYF | TGTGCCAGCAGCCCCTCTGGAGATGCGCAGTATTTT